Below, 27 T cell receptor beta chains from the same sample are listed, as sequenced in a study of vaccination effects on CD4 cells after COVID-19. Assay used: immunoSEQ multiplex PCR; TCRdb lists only in-frame clones, some missing. The repertoire holds approximately 33,000 clones, with about three quarters as singletons. These receptors have no identified antigens. Sequencing in the ViraFEST assay came after antigen-specific CD4+ T cells had been expanded with viral peptide pools, which were used to stimulate PBMC. Culturing for 10 to 11 days preceded CD4+ T cell isolation. Confirmation by PCR established that the person had SARS-CoV-2 infection between March and December 2020. Sample: CD4+ T cells from PBMCs cultured with HCoV-NL63 spike peptides, taken before COVID-19 vaccination. These receptors originate from a human donor who had a prior SARS-CoV-2 infection.

The CDR3 sequence: CASSPAGGRSDTQYF. For the CDR3, the DNA is TGTGCCAGCTCACCCGCGGGGGGGCGGTCAGATACGCAGTATTTT. The chain links TRBV18 to TRBJ2-3; 9 bases are shared with TRBD2. Germline-derived CDR1 and CDR2 are KGHSH and LQKENI. The CDR3 totals 15 residues. J was trimmed by 4 bases and V by 3 bases; bases with no gene match: 5.

The rearrangement links TRBV6-2 or TRBV6-3 to TRBJ2-7; 7 positions match TRBD2. The germline CDR1 and CDR2 sequences are MNHEY and SVGEGT. CDR3 length: 16 amino acids. The V gene end was trimmed by 4 bases and the J gene end by 6 bases; junction bases not matched to a gene: 15. The CDR3 spells CASSFDRRGSLSEQYF. The CDR3 DNA reads TGTGCCAGCAGTTTCGATCGTCGCGGGAGTTTGTCCGAGCAGTACTTC.

The chain has TRBV28 and TRBJ2-7; 7 nucleotides align to TRBD1. CDR3 size: 16 residues. The V gene's germline CDR1 is MDHEN and CDR2 SYDVKM. Trimming took 3 bases from V and 1 from J; bases not matched to a gene: 9. CDR3 in amino acids: CASSFERRGNSYEQYF. The DNA of the CDR3 is TGTGCCAGCAGTTTTGAGCGCAGGGGGAATTCCTACGAGCAGTACTTC. Based on the CDR3 plus reference TRBV28 and TRBJ2-7, the full variable domain is DVKVTQSSRYLVKRTGEKVFLECVQDMDHENMFWYRQDPGLGLRLIYFSYDVKMKEKGDIPEGYSVSREKKERFSLILESASTNQTSMYLCASSFERRGNSYEQYFGPGTRLTVT.

The V and J genes are TRBV7-3 and TRBJ1-5; no definite D call. With 1 base removed from V and 10 bases from J, the gap between germline ends came to 11 bases. The CDR3 totals 13 residues. The germline gives CDR1 SGHTA, CDR2 FQGTGA. The DNA of the CDR3 is TGTGCCAGCAGCTTAAACACTGGAGCTCCCCAGCATTTT. It codes for CASSLNTGAPQHF. Looking up the rest from reference TRBV7-3 and TRBJ1-5 gives the full variable domain: GAGVSQTPSNKVTEKGKYVELRCDPISGHTALYWYRQSLGQGPEFLIYFQGTGAADDSGLPNDRFFAVRPEGSVSTLKIQRTERGDSAVYLCASSLNTGAPQHFGDGTRLSIL.

V gene TRBV5-4 combines with J gene TRBJ2-5; 8 nucleotides align to TRBD1. V shed 6 bases, J shed 4 bases, and the junction held 11 bases outside the gene matches. This CDR3 spans 15 amino acids. CDR1 is SGHNT, CDR2 YYREEE, per germline (reference sequence). CDR3 DNA: TGTGCCAGCACCTCCTCTCCGGACAGGGCAGAGACCCAGTACTTC. This encodes CASTSSPDRAETQYF.

This sequence joins TRBV6-5 and TRBJ1-2, with 9 bases fitting TRBD1. The germline CDR1 and CDR2 sequences are MNHEY and SVGAGI. V lost 3 bases and J lost 2; bases outside the gene matches: 4. The CDR3 loop spans 15 amino acids. Written as DNA, the CDR3 is TGTGCCAGCAGTTATTGGGGACAGGGAAACTATGGCTACACCTTC. Its translation is CASSYWGQGNYGYTF.

J is TRBJ1-1 and V is TRBV2; D remains unclear. The V and J ends lost 0 bases and 4 bases respectively, with 12 bases between them. The CDR3 length is 15 residues. Germline V gene sequence: CDR1 SNHLY, CDR2 FYNNEI. In DNA form, the CDR3 reads TGTGCCAGCAGTGAAGCGCTCAGGATGGGCACTGAAGCTTTCTTT. Translating it yields CASSEALRMGTEAFF.

This rearrangement joins TRBV14 to TRBJ1-1; maybe TRBD1 (6 bases). Deletions cut 0 bases from V and 8 bases from J, with 16 bases between. Germline V gene lookup returns CDR1 SGHDN and CDR2 FVKESK. The CDR3 consists of 15 residues. CDR3 sequence: CASSQDGRGAAEAFF. CDR3 DNA: TGTGCCAGCAGCCAAGATGGTAGGGGGGCGGCGGAAGCTTTCTTT.

Remarks on this clone: The junction departs from germline at one end; a sequencing error may be responsible. The CDR3 sequence is CASSPRRATGRQETQYF. In DNA form, the CDR3 reads TGTGCTAGCAGCCCACGAAGGGCGACAGGGAGGCAAGAGACCCAGTACTTC. The V gene is TRBV7-7, the J gene TRBJ2-5, with D perhaps TRBD1 (7 bases). This CDR3 has 17 residues. CDR1 is SSHAT, CDR2 FNYEAQ, per germline (reference sequence).

The chain couples TRBV2 to TRBJ1-3, with 9 positions matching TRBD1. Per the germline V gene, CDR1 is SNHLY and CDR2 is FYNNEI. V dropped 6 bases and J dropped 0; count of bases not matched to a gene: 6. The CDR3 consists of 16 residues. The CDR3 region is CASSAYRGLSGNTIYF. CDR3 bases: TGTGCCAGCAGCGCCTACAGGGGGCTCTCTGGAAACACCATATATTTT.

V usage is TRBV11-1 and J usage is TRBJ2-5; maybe TRBD2 (6 bases). Germline V CDR1 and CDR2: SGHAT, FQDESV (reference sequence). Trimming took off 1 base at V and 5 bases at J, with 17 bases between the two ends. CDR3 size: 16 residues. The CDR3 sequence: CASSLGTLASLETQYF. The CDR3 nucleotides are TGTGCCAGCAGCTTAGGAACCCTAGCGTCTCTGGAGACCCAGTACTTC.

V is TRBV6-6 and J is TRBJ2-7, with TRBD1 matching over 8 bases. Germline loops: CDR1 MNHNY, CDR2 SVGAGI (reference sequence). The CDR3 extends over 14 amino acids. V was clipped by 2 bases and J by 6 bases; unmatched bases: 6. Here the CDR3 DNA reads TGTGCCAGCAGTTACGTCCAGGGGGCTTTCGAGCAGTACTTC. Translated, it gives CASSYVQGAFEQYF.

The V gene is TRBV2, the J gene TRBJ2-3; perhaps TRBD1 as D (7 bases). Germline V gene data show CDR1 as SNHLY and CDR2 as FYNNEI. The V end lost 6 bases, the J end lost 0 bases, and 13 bases lay between the germline ends. The CDR3 runs 15 residues. The CDR3 spells CASRLEGASTDTQYF. DNA for the CDR3: TGTGCCAGCAGATTGGAGGGGGCTAGCACAGATACGCAGTATTTT.

The chain is built from TRBV19 and TRBJ2-2, with D uncertain. Trimming shortened V by 6 bases and J by 1 base, and 9 bases separated the two germline ends. The CDR3 extends over 14 amino acids. Germline CDR1 reads LNHDA; CDR2 reads SQIVND (reference sequence). The CDR3 sequence: CASRDRQNTGELFF. The DNA for the CDR3 is TGTGCCAGTAGAGATCGACAGAACACCGGGGAGCTGTTTTTT.

Regarding this clone: Relative to the germline gene, one junction end is altered; a read error may explain this. The V call is TRBV20-1, the J call TRBJ2-3; no definite D call. Germline loops: CDR1 DFQATT, CDR2 SNEGSKA (reference sequence). This CDR3 is built from 11 residues. The CDR3 DNA reads TGCAGTGCTAGAGCCTTCAGCCGGTTGAGTTTT. Its protein is CSARAFSRLSF.

This clone was detected once. The rearrangement uses TRBV15 and TRBJ2-3, with TRBD2 matching over 7 bases. The trim removed 0 bases at V and 8 bases at J, leaving 5 bases unmatched. Germline V gene lookup returns CDR1 LNHNV and CDR2 YYDKDF (reference sequence). The CDR3 runs to 14 residues. The CDR3 bases are TGTGCCACCAGCAGAGATGATTCGGGGGGTACGCAGTATTTT. Translation: CATSRDDSGGTQYF.

This clone has just one count. V is TRBV7-3 and J is TRBJ2-5; 11 nucleotides align to TRBD2. In germline, CDR1 is SGHTA, CDR2 FQGTGA. After removal of 4 bases from V and 7 bases from J, the junction contained 2 bases not matched to a gene. The CDR3 has 13 amino acids. Here the CDR3 DNA reads TGTGCCAGCAGCTCCACTAGCGGGGGGACCCAGTACTTC. It specifies CASSSTSGGTQYF.

V gene TRBV11-3 combines with J gene TRBJ1-2; TRBD1 is a possible D gene (6 bases). Germline lookup yields CDR1 SGHNT and CDR2 YENEEA. The length of the CDR3 is 13 residues. V lost 4 bases, J lost 5 bases, and 11 bases lay in between. The CDR3 region has the DNA TGTGCCAGCAGCTCACAGGGCACATATGGCTACACCTTC. As protein: CASSSQGTYGYTF.

The CDR3 nucleotides read TGTGCCAGCAGTTTGACCGGCCTATTAGCTTTCTTT. This translates into CASSLTGLLAFF. The chain joins TRBV12-3 or TRBV12-4 to TRBJ1-1; D unresolved. This CDR3 has 12 residues. Trimming removed 3 bases from V and 10 bases from J, with 12 bases in between.

The chain is built from TRBV5-4 and TRBJ1-6, with TRBD1 identical over 12 bases. V was pared by 5 bases and J by 8 bases, with 8 bases of the junction left unmatched. The CDR3 extends over 16 amino acids. The V gene's germline CDR1 is SGHNT and CDR2 YYREEE (reference sequence). The CDR3 DNA reads TGTGCCAGCAGGCGGACCGGGACAGGGGGCGATTCACCCCTCCACTTT. It codes for CASRRTGTGGDSPLHF. Complete variable domain (other parts from reference TRBV5-4 and TRBJ1-6): ETGVTQSPTHLIKTRGQQVTLRCSSQSGHNTVSWYQQALGQGPQFIFQYYREEENGRGNFPPRFSGLQFPNYSSELNVNALELDDSALYLCASRRTGTGGDSPLHFGNGTRLTVT.

The CDR3 nucleotides read TGTGCCAGCTCACCACCGGGTCAGGGGGGTACGGTATACGAGCAGTACTTC. Amino acid sequence: CASSPPGQGGTVYEQYF. This chain links TRBV18 with TRBJ2-7; tentative D call: TRBD1 (7 bases). V lost 0 bases and J lost 4, with 19 bases in between. The germline CDR1 and CDR2 sequences are KGHSH and LQKENI. CDR3 length equals 17 residues. Full variable domain (outside the CDR3, taken from reference TRBV18 and TRBJ2-7): NAGVMQNPRHLVRRRGQEARLRCSPMKGHSHVYWYRQLPEEGLKFMVYLQKENIIDESGMPKERFSAEFPKEGPSILRIQQVVRGDSAAYFCASSPPGQGGTVYEQYFGPGTRLTVT.

This chain uses TRBV4-2 with TRBJ2-7, with TRBD2 identical over 16 bases. The CDR3 has 17 residues. Germline V gene sequence: CDR1 LGHNA, CDR2 YNFKEQ. The V segment lost 1 base and the J segment 5 bases; nucleotides outside the gene matches: 5. The CDR3 DNA sequence: TGTGCCAGCAGCCAAGTAGGGACTAGCGGGGGGGCAAACGAGCAGTACTTC. Translated, it gives CASSQVGTSGGANEQYF.

V and J are TRBV6-5 and TRBJ2-1; D call uncertain. The CDR3 has 14 residues. Deletions cut 5 bases from V and 0 bases from J, with 8 bases between. Per germline, CDR1 MNHEY and CDR2 SVGAGI. The CDR3 region is CASSRQSSYNEQFF. In DNA, the CDR3 is TGTGCCAGCAGTAGGCAAAGCTCCTACAATGAGCAGTTCTTC.

The chain couples TRBV6-5 to TRBJ2-1; D is perhaps TRBD1 (8 bases). The V gene's germline CDR1 is MNHEY and CDR2 SVGAGI. V dropped 4 bases and J dropped 4 bases, with 14 bases sitting between them. The CDR3 spans 15 residues. The chain's CDR3 is CASSFRGRGYNEQFF. As DNA, the CDR3 is TGTGCCAGCAGTTTCAGGGGGCGGGGGTACAATGAGCAGTTCTTC.

The chain uses TRBV18 and TRBJ2-3; D remains unclear. Germline CDR1 KGHSH, CDR2 LQKENI. Trimming pared 2 bases from V and 5 bases from J, leaving 8 bases between. CDR3 length equals 13 residues. The CDR3 bases are TGTGCCAGCTCACCAGGGGTTGGAGATACGCAGTATTTT. This translates into CASSPGVGDTQYF. The full variable domain, in which reference TRBV18 and TRBJ2-3 provide the parts outside the CDR3, is NAGVMQNPRHLVRRRGQEARLRCSPMKGHSHVYWYRQLPEEGLKFMVYLQKENIIDESGMPKERFSAEFPKEGPSILRIQQVVRGDSAAYFCASSPGVGDTQYFGPGTRLTVL.

The chain uses TRBV5-1 and TRBJ2-1; D gene uncertain. CDR1 and CDR2 from the germline V gene are SGHRS and YFSETQ. Trimming left V 3 bases short and J 9 bases short, with 16 bases between. The CDR3 sequence is 14 residues long. Written as DNA, the CDR3 is TGCGCCAGCAGCTCCTCAAGACTGAACCTTGAGCAGTTCTTC. This sequence encodes CASSSSRLNLEQFF.

The chain links TRBV19 to TRBJ2-3; the D is unclear. V was cut by 4 bases and J by 5 bases, with 10 bases left in between. Germline lookup yields CDR1 LNHDA and CDR2 SQIVND (reference sequence). The CDR3 has 13 amino acids. CDR3 in DNA: TGTGCCAGTAGTAAACAGACCGAAGATACGCAGTATTTT. Its translation is CASSKQTEDTQYF.